Below are 29 T cell receptor beta chains sequenced from a single sample in a study of molecular identifiers for immune sequencing clone quantification. MiXCR, applied by TCRdb to the PCR reads, yields one record per CDR3 protein. Counted here are hundreds of thousands of distinct CDR3 sequences, roughly 23% occurring once; the ten biggest clones make up about 0.81%. The sequenced sample was naive CD8+ T cells from blood, with Jurkat cell RNA spiked in. Subset in this sample: FACS-sorted CD8+CD4-CCR7+CD45RA+ naive T cells. The receptors shown here come from a human donor in good health. Some libraries in this study had Jurkat cell RNA spiked in.

This clonotype appeared many times. The chain joins TRBV7-2 to TRBJ2-5, with D hard to call. Germline V gives CDR1 SGHTA, CDR2 FQGNSA. The V and J ends lost 4 bases and 0 bases respectively, with 12 bases between them. CDR3 length equals 15 residues. In DNA form, the CDR3 reads TGTGCCAGCAGCTCCGGACCCACGTACCAAGAGACCCAGTACTTC. It yields the protein CASSSGPTYQETQYF. Filled out from reference TRBV7-2 and TRBJ2-5, the complete variable domain reads GAGVSQSPSNKVTEKGKDVELRCDPISGHTALYWYRQSLGQGLEFLIYFQGNSAPDKSGLPSDRFSAERTGGSVSTLTIQRTQQEDSAVYLCASSSGPTYQETQYFGPGTRLLVL.

The chain carries TRBV6-5 and TRBJ2-1, with 7 nucleotides matching TRBD1. With 10 bases clipped from V and 7 bases from J, the junction kept 13 bases outside the gene matches. Germline V gives CDR1 MNHEY, CDR2 SVGAGI. The CDR3 extends over 14 amino acids. CDR3 protein: CANARGQRDNEQFF. DNA of the CDR3: TGTGCCAACGCCCGGGGACAGAGGGATAATGAGCAGTTCTTC.

This clonotype was picked up a small number of times. The missing conserved phenylalanine or tryptophan at the end of this CDR3 makes a read error likely. The CDR3 loop reads CASSLSGALGTEAFL. CDR3 bases: TGTGCCAGCAGTTTATCAGGGGCTCTCGGCACTGAAGCTTTCTTA. The rearrangement links TRBV27 to TRBJ1-1; D perhaps matches TRBD1 (5 bases). The V end lost 0 bases, the J end lost 4 bases, and 12 bases lay between the germline ends. Germline CDR1 reads MNHEY; CDR2 reads SMNVEV (reference sequence). This CDR3 comprises 15 residues.

This clonotype was counted ten times or more. The J gene is TRBJ1-5, the V gene TRBV6-5; D call uncertain. CDR1 and CDR2 (germline): MNHEY, SVGAGI. The V gene lost 8 bases and the J gene lost 3 bases, with 17 bases spanning the gap. This CDR3 is 15 amino acids long. The CDR3: CASAIRAGNNQPQHF. The CDR3 region has the DNA TGTGCCAGCGCCATCCGGGCGGGAAACAATCAGCCCCAGCATTTT.

V gene TRBV20-1 combines with J gene TRBJ2-5, with 10 bases aligning to TRBD1. The junction had 11 bases not matched to a gene; V was cut back by 0 bases and J by 1 base. This CDR3 region has 18 residues. Germline CDR1 DFQATT, CDR2 SNEGSKA (reference sequence). The CDR3 DNA sequence: TGCAGTGCTAGAGATCTAGACCCGACAGGGGGCCGCCAAGAGACCCAGTACTTC. Translating gives CSARDLDPTGGRQETQYF.

About this clonotype itself: This clone may be a read error of a much larger clone one base away. V usage is TRBV14 and J usage is TRBJ1-2; D ambiguous. The germline V gene encodes CDR1 SGHDN and CDR2 FVKESK. The length of the CDR3 is 15 residues. The ends were cut back, 6 bases at V and 5 bases at J, with 19 bases in the middle. DNA of the CDR3: TGTGCCAGCAGTGATACCAATGTAGGCGGATATGGCTACACCTTC. This codes for CASSDTNVGGYGYTF.

This clonotype was seen a single time. One base away lies a much larger clone, so this may be a sequencing read error. The chain links TRBV20-1 to TRBJ2-7; 7 nucleotides agree with TRBD1. There are 14 residues in the CDR3. Germline values: CDR1 DFQATT, CDR2 SNEGSKA (reference sequence). After removal of 5 bases from V and 3 bases from J, the junction contained 10 bases not matched to a gene. The CDR3 region has the DNA TGCAGTGCTGGTGACAGGGAGCGAAACTACGAGCAGTACTTC. Amino acid sequence: CSAGDRERNYEQYF.

This clonotype was recorded a few times. The chain couples TRBV12-3 or TRBV12-4 to TRBJ1-5; unclear D gene. The CDR3 runs to 15 residues. V was trimmed by 4 bases and J by 0 bases, leaving 10 bases between them. CDR3 nucleotide sequence: TGTGCCAGCAGTTGGACCATTTATAGCAATCAGCCCCAGCATTTT. This codes for CASSWTIYSNQPQHF.

The gene calls are TRBV10-3 and TRBJ2-3; the D gene is possibly TRBD2 (6 bases). This CDR3 contains 14 residues. V lost 6 bases and J lost 2, with 12 bases in between. Germline V gene sequence: CDR1 ENHRY, CDR2 SYGVKD. CDR3 in amino acids: CAISRDSNTDTQYF. The CDR3 region has the DNA TGTGCCATCAGCCGGGACTCGAACACAGATACGCAGTATTTT.

This clonotype was recorded at least ten times. The CDR3 region is CASSPTGVIAYEQYF. The CDR3 DNA follows: TGTGCCAGCAGCCCGACAGGGGTGATCGCCTACGAGCAGTACTTC. The genes are TRBV7-2 and TRBJ2-7; 8 nucleotides match TRBD1. The CDR3 has 15 residues. Losses at the gene ends were 5 bases for V and 2 bases for J; bases not matched to a gene: 8. Germline lookup yields CDR1 SGHTA and CDR2 FQGNSA. The complete variable domain, with remaining parts taken from reference TRBV7-2 and TRBJ2-7, reads GAGVSQSPSNKVTEKGKDVELRCDPISGHTALYWYRQSLGQGLEFLIYFQGNSAPDKSGLPSDRFSAERTGGSVSTLTIQRTQQEDSAVYLCASSPTGVIAYEQYFGPGTRLTVT.

This clonotype was observed at least ten times. This chain links TRBV2 with TRBJ2-5; D uncertain. CDR3 size: 16 residues. Germline lookup yields CDR1 SNHLY and CDR2 FYNNEI. Trimming took 0 bases from V and 1 from J, leaving 12 bases between them. CDR3 sequence reads: CASSEAAIRAQETQYF. The CDR3 DNA follows: TGTGCCAGCAGTGAAGCAGCAATCCGAGCCCAAGAGACCCAGTACTTC.

This clonotype was picked up many times. This chain connects TRBV12-3 or TRBV12-4 to TRBJ1-1; unclear D gene. The V end was cut by 5 bases, the J end by 11 bases, with 15 bases between. CDR3 length: 12 residues. The CDR3 sequence is CASSISGPAAFF. The CDR3 DNA reads TGTGCCAGCAGTATATCAGGCCCGGCTGCTTTCTTT.

In this sample, this clonotype turned up many times. The chain couples TRBV7-9 to TRBJ1-1; D is undetermined. Germline loops: CDR1 SEHNR, CDR2 FQNEAQ (reference sequence). Trimming shortened V by 2 bases and J by 3 bases, and 7 bases separated the two germline ends. This CDR3 is 13 amino acids long. The CDR3 DNA reads TGTGCCAGCAGCTTACCATTGGACACTGAAGCTTTCTTT. Protein sequence: CASSLPLDTEAFF.

This clonotype is a singleton in its sample. A much larger clone differs by one base, so this may be a read error. The chain is built from TRBV4-3 and TRBJ1-1; the D gene is possibly TRBD1 (5 bases). The CDR3 has 14 residues. CDR1 and CDR2 (germline): LGHNA, YSLEER. This chain's CDR3 is CASIQERGYTEAFF. DNA of the CDR3: TGCGCCAGCATCCAAGAACGGGGGTACACTGAAGCTTTCTTT.

This clonotype showed up many times. CDR3 loop: CASSRTLSYEQYF. DNA for the CDR3: TGCGCCAGCAGCCGGACACTGTCCTACGAGCAGTACTTC. The V and J genes are TRBV5-1 and TRBJ2-7; D is possibly TRBD1 (5 bases). Deletions cut 4 bases from V and 1 base from J, with 9 bases between. There are 13 residues in the CDR3. Germline V lookup: CDR1 SGHRS, CDR2 YFSETQ.

To note about this clonotype: The final CDR3 position lacks the conserved phenylalanine or tryptophan, pointing to a likely read error. CDR3 nucleotides: TGCGCCAGCAGCCCCCCGGGACTAGCTTTTTCAGATACGCAGTATCTT. Amino acids: CASSPPGLAFSDTQYL. The V and J genes are TRBV4-1 and TRBJ2-3; 9 bases match TRBD2. The CDR3 sequence is 16 residues long. CDR1 MGHRA and CDR2 YSYEKL come from the germline V gene. The trim removed 4 bases at V and 4 bases at J, leaving 9 bases unmatched.

This clonotype was picked up many times. The CDR3 DNA reads as TGTGCCAGCAGCGATATACAGGGTCCGCTGCCCGGGGAGCTGTTTTTT. This encodes CASSDIQGPLPGELFF. The chain joins TRBV9 to TRBJ2-2; possible D gene TRBD1, 6 bases. The CDR3 runs to 16 residues. Trimming stripped 3 bases from V and 6 bases from J, with 18 bases between. The germline gives CDR1 SGDLS, CDR2 YYNGEE.

A note on this clonotype: This clone may be a read error of a much larger clone one base away. The CDR3 carries no conserved terminal phenylalanine or tryptophan, so it likely arises from a read error. The V call is TRBV6-2 or TRBV6-3, the J call TRBJ2-5; weak D call: TRBD2 (6 bases). The CDR3 length is 13 residues. Trimming stripped 8 bases from V and 7 bases from J, with 17 bases between. Germline V CDR1 and CDR2: MNHEY, SVGEGT. CDR3: CASWISGAGTQYL. The CDR3 nucleotides read TGTGCCAGCTGGATTAGCGGCGCGGGGACCCAGTACCTC.

This clonotype was seen many times. The V gene is TRBV7-8, the J gene TRBJ2-3; the D is unclear. V was clipped by 4 bases and J by 1 base, with 6 bases between them. The CDR3 totals 13 residues. The germline V gene has CDR1 SGHVS and CDR2 FQNEAQ. The CDR3 reads CASSSTGTDTQYF. CDR3 nucleotides: TGTGCCAGCAGCTCAACAGGCACAGATACGCAGTATTTT. The full variable domain, with the rest looked up from reference TRBV7-8 and TRBJ2-3, is GAGVSQSPRYKVAKRGQDVALRCDPISGHVSLFWYQQALGQGPEFLTYFQNEAQLDKSGLPSDRFFAERPEGSVSTLKIQRTQQEDSAVYLCASSSTGTDTQYFGPGTRLTVL.

This clonotype was recorded many times. The V gene is TRBV20-1, the J gene TRBJ1-6, with D possibly TRBD1 on 6 matching bases. V lost 1 base to trimming and J lost 1 base, with 14 bases between them. Looked up from germline, CDR1 is DFQATT and CDR2 is SNEGSKA (reference sequence). The CDR3 is 17 residues long. As DNA, the CDR3 is TGCAGTGCTAGAGGGGGCAGGGGACGGTCCTATAATTCACCCCTCCACTTT. Translating gives CSARGGRGRSYNSPLHF.

On this clonotype: This may be a read error: a much more frequent sequence differs by one nucleotide. The chain joins TRBV12-3 or TRBV12-4 to TRBJ2-3, with 9 bases matching TRBD2. The CDR3 covers 17 residues. V lost 3 bases, J lost 2 bases, and 9 bases stayed unmatched. CDR3 nucleotides: TGTGCCAGCAGTTTTGTACTAGCGGGTCACACCACAGATACGCAGTATTTT. Translating it yields CASSFVLAGHTTDTQYF.

The count of this clonotype is one. This may stem from a read error, because a much larger clone lies one nucleotide away. This chain joins TRBV6-2 or TRBV6-3 and TRBJ2-1; 7 nucleotides align to TRBD1. Germline V gene sequence: CDR1 MNHEY, CDR2 SVGEGT. The CDR3 loop spans 15 amino acids. This CDR3 reads CASSWSETGLNEQLF. In DNA, the CDR3 is TGTGCCAGCAGTTGGTCCGAGACAGGGTTGAATGAGCAGCTCTTC.

A note on this clonotype: The missing conserved phenylalanine or tryptophan at the end of this CDR3 makes a read error likely. V usage is TRBV7-9 and J usage is TRBJ1-1, with D perhaps matching TRBD1 (5 bases). The CDR3 covers 16 residues. The germline V and J ends were trimmed by 5 bases and 0 bases, with 16 bases remaining between them. Per germline, CDR1 SEHNR and CDR2 FQNEAQ (reference sequence). This chain's CDR3 is CASSPRDHRLNTEAFS. As DNA, the CDR3 is TGTGCCAGCAGCCCCCGGGACCACCGTTTGAACACTGAAGCTTTCTCT.

Note on this clonotype: A read error is possible here, since a much larger clone lies one base away. The V gene is TRBV28, the J gene TRBJ1-5, with unresolved D. The CDR3 contains 15 residues. Germline-derived CDR1 and CDR2 are MDHEN and SYDVKM. The CDR3 protein is CAGSLTHGAVQPQHF. DNA of the CDR3: TGTGCCGGCAGTTTAACCCACGGCGCAGTTCAGCCCCAGCATTTT. Full variable domain (missing parts from reference TRBV28 and TRBJ1-5): DVKVTQSSRYLVKRTGEKVFLECVQDMDHENMFWYRQDPGLGLRLIYFSYDVKMKEKGDIPEGYSVSREKKERFSLILESASTNQTSMYLCAGSLTHGAVQPQHFGDGTRLSIL.

This clonotype was counted many times. This chain links TRBV13 with TRBJ1-1, with D perhaps TRBD1 (6 bases). Germline CDR1 reads PRHDT; CDR2 reads FYEKMQ (reference sequence). V lost 5 bases and J lost 5, with 18 bases in between. This CDR3 has 15 residues. CDR3: CASSLKGVVETEAFF. As DNA, the CDR3 is TGTGCCAGCAGCCTCAAGGGGGTAGTGGAGACTGAAGCTTTCTTT.

This clonotype has ten or more counts. The chain has TRBV6-2 or TRBV6-3 and TRBJ1-5; possibly TRBD1 for D (5 bases). The V end lost 5 bases, the J end lost 11 bases, and 16 bases lay between the germline ends. The CDR3 totals 13 residues. Germline CDR1 MNHEY, CDR2 SVGEGT. The CDR3 region has the DNA TGTGCCAGCAGTCCCCGGCAGGGCTGGTCCCAGCATTTT. Translating gives CASSPRQGWSQHF.

This clonotype was counted at least ten times. V is TRBV19 and J is TRBJ1-5; 10 bases match TRBD1. This CDR3 region has 16 residues. Germline values: CDR1 LNHDA, CDR2 SQIVND (reference sequence). V lost 3 bases and J lost 4; bases outside the gene matches: 6. The CDR3 loop is CASSIYGQGGNQPQHF. The CDR3 DNA sequence: TGTGCCAGTAGTATTTACGGACAGGGGGGTAATCAGCCCCAGCATTTT.

This clonotype showed up many times. This chain connects TRBV20-1 to TRBJ1-3; D call uncertain. CDR1 and CDR2 from the germline V gene are DFQATT and SNEGSKA (reference sequence). The CDR3 has 16 amino acids. Between the trimmed V and J ends, which lost 0 bases and 0 bases, there was a span of 12 bases. The CDR3 DNA follows: TGCAGTGCTAGAGATGTCCCCAACAACTCTGGAAACACCATATATTTT. The encoded protein is CSARDVPNNSGNTIYF.

This clonotype was recorded many times. This sequence joins TRBV27 and TRBJ2-7, with D tentatively TRBD1 (5 bases). The germline V gene encodes CDR1 MNHEY and CDR2 SMNVEV (reference sequence). Trimming took off 4 bases at V and 3 bases at J, with 10 bases between the two ends. The CDR3 runs 13 residues. CDR3 amino acids: CASSSAQGYEQYF. CDR3 sequence (DNA): TGTGCCAGCAGTTCTGCGCAGGGCTACGAGCAGTACTTC.